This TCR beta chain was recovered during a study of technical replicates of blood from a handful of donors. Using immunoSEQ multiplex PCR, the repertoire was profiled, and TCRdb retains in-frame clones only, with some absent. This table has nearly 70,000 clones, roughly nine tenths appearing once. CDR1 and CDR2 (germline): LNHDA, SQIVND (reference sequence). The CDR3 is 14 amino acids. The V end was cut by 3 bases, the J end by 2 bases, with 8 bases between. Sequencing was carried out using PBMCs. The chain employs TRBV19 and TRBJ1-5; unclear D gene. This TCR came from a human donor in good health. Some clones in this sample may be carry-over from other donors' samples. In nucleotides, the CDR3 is TGTGCCAGTAGTATGTACTTGGGCAATCAGCCCCAGCATTTT. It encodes CASSMYLGNQPQHF.